This T cell receptor (beta chain) stems from a study of monozygotic twins with inflammatory bowel disease. Total RNA input per TCR library was around 3,500 ng. TCRdb reworked the 5' RACE reads into one entry per CDR3 protein, no DNA. This sample's clone table lists 210,000 or so distinct CDR3 sequences. In germline, CDR1 is LGHNA, CDR2 YNFKEQ. This CDR3 has 15 amino acids. Investigators extracted total RNA from whole blood and did not sort T cells. Material: blood. This clonotype was obtained from a human donor with ulcerative colitis or Crohn's disease, or a healthy co-twin of an affected twin (not recorded which). This chain joins TRBV4-2 and TRBJ2-1; with no DNA, the TCRdb D assignment of TRBD1 cannot be verified. CDR3 protein: CASSQVLVTGNEQFF.